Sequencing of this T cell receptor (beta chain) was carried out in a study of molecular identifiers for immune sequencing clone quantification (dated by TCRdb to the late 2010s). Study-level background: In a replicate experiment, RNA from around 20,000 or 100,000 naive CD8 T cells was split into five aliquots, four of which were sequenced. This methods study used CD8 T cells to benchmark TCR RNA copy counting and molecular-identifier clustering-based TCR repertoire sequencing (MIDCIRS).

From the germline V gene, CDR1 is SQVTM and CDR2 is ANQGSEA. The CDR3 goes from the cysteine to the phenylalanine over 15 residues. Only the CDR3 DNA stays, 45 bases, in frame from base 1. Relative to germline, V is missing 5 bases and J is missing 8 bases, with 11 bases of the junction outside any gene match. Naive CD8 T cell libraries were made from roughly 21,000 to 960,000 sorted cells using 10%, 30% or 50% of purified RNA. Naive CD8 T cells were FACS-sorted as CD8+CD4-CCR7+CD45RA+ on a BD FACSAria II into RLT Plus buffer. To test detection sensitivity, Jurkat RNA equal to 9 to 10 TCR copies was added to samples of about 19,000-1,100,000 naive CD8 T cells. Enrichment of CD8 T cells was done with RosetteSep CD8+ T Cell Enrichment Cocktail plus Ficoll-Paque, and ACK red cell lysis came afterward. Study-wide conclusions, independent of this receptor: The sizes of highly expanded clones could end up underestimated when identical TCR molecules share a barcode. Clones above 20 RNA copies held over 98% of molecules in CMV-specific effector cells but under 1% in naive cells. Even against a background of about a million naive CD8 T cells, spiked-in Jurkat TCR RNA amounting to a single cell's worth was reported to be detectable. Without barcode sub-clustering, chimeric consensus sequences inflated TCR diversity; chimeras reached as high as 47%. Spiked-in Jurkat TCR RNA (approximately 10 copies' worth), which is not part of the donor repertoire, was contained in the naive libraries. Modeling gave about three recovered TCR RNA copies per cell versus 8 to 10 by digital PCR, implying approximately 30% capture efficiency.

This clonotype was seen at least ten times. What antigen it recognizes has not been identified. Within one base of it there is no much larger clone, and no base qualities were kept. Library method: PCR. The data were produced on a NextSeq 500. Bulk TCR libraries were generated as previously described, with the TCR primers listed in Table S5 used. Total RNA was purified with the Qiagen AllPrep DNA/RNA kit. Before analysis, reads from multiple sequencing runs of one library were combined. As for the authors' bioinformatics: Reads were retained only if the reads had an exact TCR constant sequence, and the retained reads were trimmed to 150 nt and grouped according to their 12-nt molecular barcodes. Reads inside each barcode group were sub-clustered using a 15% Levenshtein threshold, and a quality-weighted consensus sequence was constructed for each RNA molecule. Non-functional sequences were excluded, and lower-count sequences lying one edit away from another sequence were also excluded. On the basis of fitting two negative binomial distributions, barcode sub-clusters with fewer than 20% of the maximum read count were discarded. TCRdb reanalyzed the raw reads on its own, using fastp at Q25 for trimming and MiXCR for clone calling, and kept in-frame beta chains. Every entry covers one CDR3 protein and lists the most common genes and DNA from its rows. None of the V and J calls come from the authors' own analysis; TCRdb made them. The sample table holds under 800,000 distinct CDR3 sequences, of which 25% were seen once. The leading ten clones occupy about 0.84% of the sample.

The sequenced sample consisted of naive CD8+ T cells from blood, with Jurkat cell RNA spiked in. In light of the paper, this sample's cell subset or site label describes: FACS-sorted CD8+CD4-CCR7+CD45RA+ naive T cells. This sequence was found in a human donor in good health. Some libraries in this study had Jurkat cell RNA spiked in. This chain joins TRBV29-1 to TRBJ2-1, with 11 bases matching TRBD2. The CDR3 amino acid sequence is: CSVYMTSGIIDEQFF. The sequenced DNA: TGCAGCGTTTATATGACTAGCGGGATAATTGATGAGCAGTTCTTC.